This T cell receptor (beta chain) was captured by sequencing in a study of blood T cell repertoires in COVID-19. Study-level background: Italy, Spain and the United States were the sources of the convalescent and acute COVID-19 samples. PBMCs, B-cell-depleted T cells, or T cells provided the cDNA or gDNA that made up the material.

The CDR3 runs to 17 residues. The V gene's germline CDR1 is KGHSH and CDR2 LQKENI. V lost 3 bases and J lost 3; bases outside the gene matches: 11. Authors' processing steps: Quantification of nucleated cells was approximated via reference gene primer amplification. The table came from immunoSEQ multiplex PCR; TCRdb's copy has only in-frame clones and leaves some out. Clonal size and the V and J genes are those of that table, whereas D and trimming came from the DNA. The table has under 200,000 clones, roughly 80% seen once. The sequence was collected from a man between 65 and 85 years old with active or convalescent COVID-19. The chain combines TRBV18 with TRBJ2-1, with TRBD1 matching 7 bases. Sequencing was performed on peripheral blood. The CDR3 loop reads CASSPRSGQTIYNEQFF. The CDR3 DNA reads TGTGCCAGCTCACCCCGATCGGGACAGACTATCTACAATGAGCAGTTCTTC.